The 10 T cell receptor beta chains presented below share a single source sample, sequenced in a study of cytomegalovirus exposure and HLA in healthy donors. The PCR ran on 60 Vbeta and 13 Jbeta primers. Using immunoSEQ multiplex PCR, the repertoire was profiled, and TCRdb retains in-frame clones only, with some absent. This table holds about 140,000 clones, approximately 64% found once. Sequencing input: PBMCs. These receptors were taken from a woman in her 40s in good health and CMV-seronegative.

The chain joins TRBV5-1 to TRBJ2-1, with D possibly matching TRBD2 (7 bases). CDR3 length: 19 amino acids. Germline CDR1 SGHRS, CDR2 YFSETQ. The V and J ends lost 2 bases and 0 bases respectively, with 21 bases between them. CDR3 loop: CASSFIGGRGGSSYNEQFF. CDR3 DNA: TGCGCCAGCAGCTTCATTGGGGGGCGCGGCGGGAGCTCCTACAATGAGCAGTTCTTC.

The DNA for the CDR3 is TGTGCCATCAGTGAGTCAGGGGTAGGGCTCCACTTT. This sequence encodes CAISESGVGLHF. The chain combines TRBV10-3 with TRBJ1-6; the D gene is possibly TRBD1 (5 bases). CDR1 and CDR2 from the germline V gene are ENHRY and SYGVKD. The CDR3 consists of 12 residues. The ends were cut back, 0 bases at V and 16 bases at J, with 10 bases in the middle.

The chain links TRBV19 to TRBJ2-3, with D possibly TRBD1 on 5 matching bases. Germline V gene data show CDR1 as LNHDA and CDR2 as SQIVND (reference sequence). V lost 3 bases to trimming and J lost 4 bases, with 14 bases between them. CDR3 length: 15 residues. The DNA for the CDR3 is TGTGCCAGTAGTATTAGGGGCACTGATTCAGATACGCAGTATTTT. It is translated as CASSIRGTDSDTQYF.

The chain is built from TRBV27 and TRBJ1-6; tentative D call: TRBD1 (6 bases). In germline, CDR1 is MNHEY, CDR2 SMNVEV (reference sequence). The CDR3 consists of 15 residues. Trimming pared 5 bases from V and 5 bases from J, leaving 13 bases between. The CDR3 DNA reads as TGTGCCAGCAGTCTAAGACAGGATCATAATTCACCCCTCCACTTT. This sequence encodes CASSLRQDHNSPLHF.

As DNA, the CDR3 is TGTGCCAGCAGCCGACAGGGGGATCAGCCCCAGCATTTT. This codes for CASSRQGDQPQHF. The J gene is TRBJ1-5, the V gene TRBV6-6, with 9 bases identical to TRBD1. J lost 5 bases, V lost 6 bases, and 2 bases had no gene match. The CDR3 covers 13 residues. Looked up from germline, CDR1 is MNHNY and CDR2 is SVGAGI (reference sequence).

The chain uses TRBV2 and TRBJ2-3; weak D call: TRBD1 (5 bases). The CDR3 is 14 residues long. V was pared by 3 bases and J by 1 base, with 8 bases between. Germline V gene sequence: CDR1 SNHLY, CDR2 FYNNEI. CDR3 DNA sequence: TGTGCCAGCAGTGAGGGGCCGGGCACAGATACGCAGTATTTT. Translating gives CASSEGPGTDTQYF.

V usage is TRBV7-2 and J usage is TRBJ1-1; possible D gene TRBD1, 5 bases. CDR3 size: 15 residues. Germline V gene data show CDR1 as SGHTA and CDR2 as FQGNSA. Between the trimmed V and J ends, which lost 1 base and 3 bases, there was a span of 12 bases. CDR3: CASSLGRRGHTEAFF. The CDR3 DNA is TGTGCCAGCAGCTTAGGCCGGAGGGGACACACTGAAGCTTTCTTT.

This clone has a handful of counts. The chain uses TRBV19 and TRBJ2-3; 9 bases line up with TRBD2. The CDR3 loop spans 15 amino acids. The V gene's germline CDR1 is LNHDA and CDR2 SQIVND (reference sequence). The ends lost 5 bases at V and 5 bases at J; junction bases unmatched: 8. The CDR3 spells CASSPAGGPIDTQYF. CDR3 in DNA: TGTGCCAGTAGTCCCGCGGGGGGGCCGATAGATACGCAGTATTTT.

This clone came up a few times. This chain connects TRBV19 to TRBJ2-2; TRBD2 matches at 7 bases. With V trimmed by 5 bases and J by 4 bases, 7 bases remained unmatched. Germline CDR1 reads LNHDA; CDR2 reads SQIVND (reference sequence). The CDR3 runs to 15 residues. CDR3 DNA sequence: TGTGCCAGTAGTCCTTTGGGGGGGTCCACCGGGGAGCTGTTTTTT. Translated, it gives CASSPLGGSTGELFF.

The chain joins TRBV6-1 to TRBJ2-7; the match to TRBD1 covers 7 bases. CDR3 length: 14 residues. Germline V gives CDR1 MNHNS, CDR2 SASEGT. Germline trimming cut 6 bases from V and 1 base from J; bases unmatched to any gene: 6. This CDR3 is CASSLLTGSYEQYF. CDR3 DNA: TGTGCCAGCAGCCTGCTGACAGGGTCCTACGAGCAGTACTTC.